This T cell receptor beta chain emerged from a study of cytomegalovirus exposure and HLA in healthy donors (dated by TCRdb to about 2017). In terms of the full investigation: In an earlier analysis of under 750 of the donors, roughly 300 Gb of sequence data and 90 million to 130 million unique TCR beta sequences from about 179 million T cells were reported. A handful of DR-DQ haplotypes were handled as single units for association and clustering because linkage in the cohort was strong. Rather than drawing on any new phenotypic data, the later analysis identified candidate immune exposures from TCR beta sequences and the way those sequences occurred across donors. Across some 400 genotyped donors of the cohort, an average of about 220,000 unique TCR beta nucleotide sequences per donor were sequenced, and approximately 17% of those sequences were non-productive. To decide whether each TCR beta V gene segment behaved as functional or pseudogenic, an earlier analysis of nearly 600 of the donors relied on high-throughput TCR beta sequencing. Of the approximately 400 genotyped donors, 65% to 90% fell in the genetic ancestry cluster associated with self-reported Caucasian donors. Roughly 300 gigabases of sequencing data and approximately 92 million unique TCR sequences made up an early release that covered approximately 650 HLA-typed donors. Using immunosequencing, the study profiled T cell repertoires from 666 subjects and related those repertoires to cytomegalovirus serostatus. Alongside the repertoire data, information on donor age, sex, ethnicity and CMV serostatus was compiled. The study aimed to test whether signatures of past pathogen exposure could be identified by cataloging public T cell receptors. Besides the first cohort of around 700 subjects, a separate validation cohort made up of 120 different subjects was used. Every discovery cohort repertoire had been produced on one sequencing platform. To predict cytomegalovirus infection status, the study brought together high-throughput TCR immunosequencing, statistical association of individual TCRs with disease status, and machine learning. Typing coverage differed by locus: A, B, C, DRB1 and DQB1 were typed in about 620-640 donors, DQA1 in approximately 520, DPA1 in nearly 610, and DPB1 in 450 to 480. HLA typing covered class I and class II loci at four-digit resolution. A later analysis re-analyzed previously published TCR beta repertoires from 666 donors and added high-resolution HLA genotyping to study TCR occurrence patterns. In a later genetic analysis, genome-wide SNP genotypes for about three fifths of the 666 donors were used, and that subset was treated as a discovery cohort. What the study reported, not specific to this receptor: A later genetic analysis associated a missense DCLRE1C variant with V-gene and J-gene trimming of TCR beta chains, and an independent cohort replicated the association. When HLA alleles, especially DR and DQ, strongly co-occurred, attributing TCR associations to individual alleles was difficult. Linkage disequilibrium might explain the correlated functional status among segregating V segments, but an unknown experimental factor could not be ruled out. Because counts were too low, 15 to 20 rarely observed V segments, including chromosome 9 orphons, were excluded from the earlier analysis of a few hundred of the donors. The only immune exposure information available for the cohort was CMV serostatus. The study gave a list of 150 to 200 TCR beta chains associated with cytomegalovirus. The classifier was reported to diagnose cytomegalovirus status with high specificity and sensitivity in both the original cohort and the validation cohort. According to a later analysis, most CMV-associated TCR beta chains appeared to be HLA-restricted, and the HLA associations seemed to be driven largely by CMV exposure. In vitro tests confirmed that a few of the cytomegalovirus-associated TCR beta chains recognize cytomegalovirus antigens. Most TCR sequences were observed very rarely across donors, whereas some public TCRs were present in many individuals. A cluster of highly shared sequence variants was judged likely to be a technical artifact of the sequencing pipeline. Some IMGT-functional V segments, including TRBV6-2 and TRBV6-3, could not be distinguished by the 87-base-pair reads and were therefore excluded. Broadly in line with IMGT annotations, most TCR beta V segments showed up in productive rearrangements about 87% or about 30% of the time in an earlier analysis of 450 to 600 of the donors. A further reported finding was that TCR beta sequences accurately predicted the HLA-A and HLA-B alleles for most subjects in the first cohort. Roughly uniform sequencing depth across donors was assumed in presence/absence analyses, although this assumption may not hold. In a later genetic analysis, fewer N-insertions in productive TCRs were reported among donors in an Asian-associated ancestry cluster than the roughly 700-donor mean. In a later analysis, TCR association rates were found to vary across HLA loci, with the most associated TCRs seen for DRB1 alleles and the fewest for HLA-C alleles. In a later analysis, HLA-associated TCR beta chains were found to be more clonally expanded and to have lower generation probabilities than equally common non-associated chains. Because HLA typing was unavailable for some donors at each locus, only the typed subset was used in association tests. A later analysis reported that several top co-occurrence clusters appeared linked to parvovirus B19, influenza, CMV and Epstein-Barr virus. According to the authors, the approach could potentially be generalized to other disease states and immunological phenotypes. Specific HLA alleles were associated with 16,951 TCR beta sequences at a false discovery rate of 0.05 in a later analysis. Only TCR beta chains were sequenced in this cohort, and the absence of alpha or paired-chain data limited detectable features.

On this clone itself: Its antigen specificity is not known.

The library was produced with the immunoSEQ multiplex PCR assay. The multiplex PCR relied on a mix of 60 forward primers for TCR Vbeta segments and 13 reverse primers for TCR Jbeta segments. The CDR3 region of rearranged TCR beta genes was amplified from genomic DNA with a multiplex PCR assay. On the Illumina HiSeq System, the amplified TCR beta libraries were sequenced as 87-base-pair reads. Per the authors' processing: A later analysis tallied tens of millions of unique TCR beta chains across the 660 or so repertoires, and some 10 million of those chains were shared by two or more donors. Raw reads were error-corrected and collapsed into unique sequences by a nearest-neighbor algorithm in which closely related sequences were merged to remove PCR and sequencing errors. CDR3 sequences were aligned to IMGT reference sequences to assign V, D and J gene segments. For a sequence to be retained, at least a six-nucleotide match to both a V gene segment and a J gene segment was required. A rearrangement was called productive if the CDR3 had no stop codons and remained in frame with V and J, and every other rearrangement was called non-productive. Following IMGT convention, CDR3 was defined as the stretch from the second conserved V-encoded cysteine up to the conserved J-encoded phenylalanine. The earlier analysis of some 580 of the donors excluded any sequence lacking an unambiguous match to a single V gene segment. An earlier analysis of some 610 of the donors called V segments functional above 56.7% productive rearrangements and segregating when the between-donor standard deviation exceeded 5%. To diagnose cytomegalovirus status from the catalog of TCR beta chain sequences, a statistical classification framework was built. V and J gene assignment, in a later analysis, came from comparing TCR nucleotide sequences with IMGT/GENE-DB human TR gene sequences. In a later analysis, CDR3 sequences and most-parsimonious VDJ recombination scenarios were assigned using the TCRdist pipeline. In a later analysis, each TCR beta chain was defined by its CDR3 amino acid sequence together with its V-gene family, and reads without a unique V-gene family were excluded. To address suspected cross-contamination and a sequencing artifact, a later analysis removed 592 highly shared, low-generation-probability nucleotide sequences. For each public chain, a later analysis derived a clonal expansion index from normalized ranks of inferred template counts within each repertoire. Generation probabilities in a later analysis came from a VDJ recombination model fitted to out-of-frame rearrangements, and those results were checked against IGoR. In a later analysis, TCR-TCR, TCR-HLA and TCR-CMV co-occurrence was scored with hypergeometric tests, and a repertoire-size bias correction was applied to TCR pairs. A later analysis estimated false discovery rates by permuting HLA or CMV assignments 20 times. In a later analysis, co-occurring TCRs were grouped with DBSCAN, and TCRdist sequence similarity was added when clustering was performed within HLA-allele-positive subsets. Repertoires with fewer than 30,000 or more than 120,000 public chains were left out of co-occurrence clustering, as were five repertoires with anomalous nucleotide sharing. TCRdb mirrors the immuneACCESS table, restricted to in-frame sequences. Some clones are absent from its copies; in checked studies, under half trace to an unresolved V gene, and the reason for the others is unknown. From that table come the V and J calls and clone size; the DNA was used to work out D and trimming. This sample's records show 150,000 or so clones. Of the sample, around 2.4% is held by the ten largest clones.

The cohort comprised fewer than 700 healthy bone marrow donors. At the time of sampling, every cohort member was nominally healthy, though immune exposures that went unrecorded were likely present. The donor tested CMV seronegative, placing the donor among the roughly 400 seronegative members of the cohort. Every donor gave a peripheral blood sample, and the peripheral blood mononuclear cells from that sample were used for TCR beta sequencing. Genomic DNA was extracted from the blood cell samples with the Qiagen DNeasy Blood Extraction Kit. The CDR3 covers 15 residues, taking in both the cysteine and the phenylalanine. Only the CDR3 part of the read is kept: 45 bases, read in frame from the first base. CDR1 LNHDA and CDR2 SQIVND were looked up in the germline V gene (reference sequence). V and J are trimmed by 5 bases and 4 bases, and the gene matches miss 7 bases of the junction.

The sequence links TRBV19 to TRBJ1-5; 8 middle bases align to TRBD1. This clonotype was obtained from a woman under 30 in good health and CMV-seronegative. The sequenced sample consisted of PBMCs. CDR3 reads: CASSSQTGENQPQHF. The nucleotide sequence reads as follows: TGTGCCAGTAGTTCCCAGACAGGGGAGAATCAGCCCCAGCATTTT.